This TCR beta chain was captured in a study of blood T cells in healthy people across ages. Germline lookup yields CDR1 KGHDR and CDR2 SFDVKD. Trimming took off 5 bases at V and 1 base at J, with 13 bases between the two ends. The CDR3 runs to 15 residues. Broader study findings: No one knew whether donors had CMV, which possibly confounded expanded clonotype changes. Relative to aged donors, long-lived donors carried more naive CD4+ cells and displayed higher diversity. Older age went with lower TCR beta diversity per million T cells, in a roughly linear way. Calculation of diversity from one million T cells yielded estimates considered to be underestimates.

This clonotype occurred a few times. Its antigen remains unidentified. Primed by a sample-barcoded 5' primer and a J-beta primer mix, a second PCR proceeded for about 6 to 11 cycles. One entry per CDR3 protein results from TCRdb running MiXCR on the 5' RACE reads. Among 1.4 million or so distinct CDR3 sequences listed, about 42% were seen once. This TCR was recovered from a woman younger than 30 in good health. The chain joins TRBV24-1 to TRBJ2-5; D is perhaps TRBD1 (6 bases). The sequencing sample was made of blood. CDR3 DNA sequence: TGTGCCACCAGTGCGCAGGGGTGGGGCCAAGAGACCCAGTACTTC. It codes for CATSAQGWGQETQYF.